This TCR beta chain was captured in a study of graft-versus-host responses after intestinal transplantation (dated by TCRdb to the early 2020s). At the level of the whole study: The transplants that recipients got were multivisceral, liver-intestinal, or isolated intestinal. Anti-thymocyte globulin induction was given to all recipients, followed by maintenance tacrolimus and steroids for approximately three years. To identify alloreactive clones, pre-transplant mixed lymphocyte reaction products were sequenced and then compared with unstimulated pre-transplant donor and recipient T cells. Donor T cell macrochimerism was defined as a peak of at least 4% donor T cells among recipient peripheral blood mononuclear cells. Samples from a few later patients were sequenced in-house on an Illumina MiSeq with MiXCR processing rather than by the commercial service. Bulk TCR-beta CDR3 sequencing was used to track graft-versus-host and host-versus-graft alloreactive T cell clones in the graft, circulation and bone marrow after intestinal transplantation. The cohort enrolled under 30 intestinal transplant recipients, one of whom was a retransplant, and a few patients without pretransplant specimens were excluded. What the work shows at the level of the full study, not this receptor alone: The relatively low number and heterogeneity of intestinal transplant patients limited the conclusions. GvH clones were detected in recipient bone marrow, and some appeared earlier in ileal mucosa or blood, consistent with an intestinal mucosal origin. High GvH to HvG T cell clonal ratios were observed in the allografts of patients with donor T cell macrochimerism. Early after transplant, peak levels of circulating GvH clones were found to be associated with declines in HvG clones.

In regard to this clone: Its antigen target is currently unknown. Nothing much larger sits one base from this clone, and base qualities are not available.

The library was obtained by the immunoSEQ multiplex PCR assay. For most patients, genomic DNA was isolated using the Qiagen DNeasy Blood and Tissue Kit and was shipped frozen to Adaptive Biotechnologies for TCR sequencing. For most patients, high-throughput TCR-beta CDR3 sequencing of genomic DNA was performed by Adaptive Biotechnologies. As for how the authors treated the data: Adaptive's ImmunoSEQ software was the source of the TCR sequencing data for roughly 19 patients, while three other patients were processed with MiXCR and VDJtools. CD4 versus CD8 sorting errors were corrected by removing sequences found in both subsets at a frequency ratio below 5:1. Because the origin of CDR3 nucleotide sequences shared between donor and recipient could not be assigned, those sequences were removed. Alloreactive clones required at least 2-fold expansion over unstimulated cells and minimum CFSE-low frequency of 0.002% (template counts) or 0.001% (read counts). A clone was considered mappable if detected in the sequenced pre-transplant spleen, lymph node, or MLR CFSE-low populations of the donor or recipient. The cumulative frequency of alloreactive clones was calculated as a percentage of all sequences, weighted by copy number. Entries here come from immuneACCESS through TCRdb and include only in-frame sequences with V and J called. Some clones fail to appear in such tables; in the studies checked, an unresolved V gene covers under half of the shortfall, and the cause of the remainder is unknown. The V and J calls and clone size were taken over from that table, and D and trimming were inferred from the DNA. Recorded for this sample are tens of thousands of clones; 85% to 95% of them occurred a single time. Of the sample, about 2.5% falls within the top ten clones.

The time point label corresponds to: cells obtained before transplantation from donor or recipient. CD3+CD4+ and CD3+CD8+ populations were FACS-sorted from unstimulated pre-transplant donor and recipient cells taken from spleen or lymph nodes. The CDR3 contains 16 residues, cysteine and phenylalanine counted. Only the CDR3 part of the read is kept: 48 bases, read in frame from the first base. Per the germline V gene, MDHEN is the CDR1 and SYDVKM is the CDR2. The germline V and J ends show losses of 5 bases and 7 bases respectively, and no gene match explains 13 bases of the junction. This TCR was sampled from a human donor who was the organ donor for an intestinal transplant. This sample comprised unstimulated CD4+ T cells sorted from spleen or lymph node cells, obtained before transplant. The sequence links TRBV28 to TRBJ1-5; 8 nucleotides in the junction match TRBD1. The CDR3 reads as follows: CASSPIGQGNGQPQHF. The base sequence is TGTGCCAGCAGTCCTATAGGACAGGGAAACGGGCAGCCCCAGCATTTT.